The 2 T cell receptor beta chains reported below all come from one sample, sequenced in a study of blood T cell repertoires in COVID-19. Clones were sequenced by immunoSEQ multiplex PCR, and TCRdb holds only the in-frame ones, with some missing. Of 200,000 to 250,000 clones in the sample, approximately 78% are singletons; the top ten hold approximately 5.2%. Sequencing was performed on peripheral blood. These receptors were obtained from a woman in her sixties or seventies with COVID-19, enrolled during active disease.

The chain uses TRBV6-5 and TRBJ1-1; D may be TRBD1 (5 bases). Germline CDR1 is MNHEY and CDR2 is SVGAGI. V dropped 0 bases and J dropped 10 bases, with 21 bases sitting between them. CDR3 size: 16 residues. The CDR3 loop is CASSYSSSQGGSRAFF. CDR3 in DNA: TGTGCCAGCAGTTACTCGAGTAGCCAGGGAGGGTCAAGAGCTTTCTTT.

This clone was seen just once. The chain combines TRBV7-3 with TRBJ2-5; 7 nucleotides agree with TRBD1. This CDR3 is built from 15 residues. Trimming removed 0 bases from V and 1 base from J; junction bases left unmatched: 2. Germline values: CDR1 SGHTA, CDR2 FQGTGA. The CDR3 bases are TGTGCCAGCAGCTTAACGGCAGGGGGCCAAGAGACCCAGTACTTC. Residues: CASSLTAGGQETQYF. Full variable domain (remainder filled in from reference TRBV7-3 and TRBJ2-5): GAGVSQTPSNKVTEKGKYVELRCDPISGHTALYWYRQSLGQGPEFLIYFQGTGAADDSGLPNDRFFAVRPEGSVSTLKIQRTERGDSAVYLCASSLTAGGQETQYFGPGTRLLVL.